This TCR beta chain was sequenced during a study of type 1 regulatory T cells. The wider study: An in vitro protocol generated T-allo10, a Tr1-enriched, alloantigen-specific CD4 T cell product.

This clonotype is medium-sized by share. Its antigen is as yet unknown. TCRdb independently ran MiXCR on the reads; one entry per CDR3 protein. Among 2,500 to 4,000 distinct CDR3 sequences, roughly 7.7% were seen once, and the ten largest hold 6.3%. The CDR3 extends over 15 amino acids. Looked up from germline, CDR1 is MNHEY and CDR2 is SVGEGT. V was cut by 6 bases and J by 0 bases, with 15 bases left in between. The rearrangement links TRBV6-2 or TRBV6-3 to TRBJ2-7, with D hard to call. This clonotype was sampled from a human donor in good health. Material for sequencing was cultured T cells, either the whole culture or a sorted T cell fraction (not recorded which). The chain's CDR3 is CASSYDSRSSYEQYF. The CDR3 DNA is TGTGCCAGCAGCTATGATTCGAGAAGCTCCTACGAGCAGTACTTC.